Each of the 24 T cell receptor beta chains below was sequenced from the same sample in a study of blood T cells in healthy people across ages. A sample-barcoded 5' primer and a J-beta primer mix were used in a second PCR of roughly 6 to 12 cycles. Each CDR3 protein gets one entry after TCRdb re-called the 5' RACE reads with MiXCR. The table shows 1.5 million or so distinct CDR3 sequences, with approximately 42% occurring only once. Sequences were obtained from blood. The receptor source for this set is a woman in her late teens or twenties in good health.

This chain connects TRBV6-2 or TRBV6-3 to TRBJ2-1; TRBD2 aligns across 7 bases. V was clipped by 3 bases and J by 6 bases; unmatched bases: 11. The CDR3 covers 16 residues. Germline loops: CDR1 MNHEY, CDR2 SVGEGT. CDR3 nucleotides: TGTGCCAGCAGTTATTTTGGGCGGGAGTCCCCCAATGAGCAGTTCTTC. Translated, it gives CASSYFGRESPNEQFF.

V usage is TRBV20-1 and J usage is TRBJ2-2, with D unresolved. With 6 bases removed from V and 1 base from J, the gap between germline ends came to 9 bases. Per the germline V gene, CDR1 is DFQATT and CDR2 is SNEGSKA (reference sequence). There are 13 residues in the CDR3. CDR3 residues: CSARSGNTGELFF. In DNA form, the CDR3 reads TGCAGTGCGAGATCAGGGAACACCGGGGAGCTGTTTTTT.

The CDR3 spells CASIFSGRAMYEQYF. The CDR3 nucleotides read TGTGCCAGCATTTTTAGCGGGAGGGCCATGTATGAGCAGTACTTC. V gene TRBV12-3 or TRBV12-4 combines with J gene TRBJ2-5; 11 positions agree with TRBD2. V shed 7 bases and J 11 bases; nucleotides not matched to a gene: 15. The CDR3 is 15 residues long.

This chain connects TRBV7-8 to TRBJ1-1; D unresolved. This CDR3 has 15 residues. The germline gives CDR1 SGHVS, CDR2 FQNEAQ. V was shortened by 6 bases and J by 7 bases, with 21 bases between the two germline ends. In DNA form, the CDR3 reads TGTGCCAGCAGTTACTTACAGAGCCGCTCGGTTGAAGCTTTCTTT. Translation: CASSYLQSRSVEAFF.

The chain joins TRBV7-9 to TRBJ1-6; no clear D. Trimming stripped 7 bases from V and 6 bases from J, with 13 bases between. CDR1 is SEHNR, CDR2 FQNEAQ, per germline (reference sequence). The CDR3 is made up of 14 amino acids. CDR3 nucleotides: TGTGCCAGCACCATTCGGGCGGGTAATTCACCCCTCCACTTT. This translates into CASTIRAGNSPLHF.

V gene TRBV20-1 combines with J gene TRBJ2-1, with TRBD2 identical over 8 bases. There are 18 residues in the CDR3. CDR1 and CDR2 from the germline V gene are DFQATT and SNEGSKA (reference sequence). V was pared by 1 base and J by 6 bases, with 17 bases of the junction left unmatched. DNA of the CDR3: TGCAGTGCTAGAGTTCTGCCTAGCGGGTCCACCAGCCCCAATGAGCAGTTCTTC. Amino acid sequence: CSARVLPSGSTSPNEQFF.

The chain is built from TRBV4-1 and TRBJ1-2, with 9 bases lining up with TRBD1. Germline V gives CDR1 MGHRA, CDR2 YSYEKL. This CDR3 comprises 16 residues. With V trimmed by 2 bases and J by 8 bases, 12 bases remained unmatched. The chain's CDR3 is CASSQFIRDRAFGYTF. The CDR3 nucleotides are TGCGCCAGCAGCCAATTTATCCGGGACAGGGCATTCGGCTACACCTTC.

On this clonotype itself: Its ends do not fully match the called genes, so a read error is possible. The chain links TRBV29-1 to TRBJ2-7, with TRBD1 identical over 8 bases. The CDR3 contains 12 residues. From germline, CDR1 is SQVTM and CDR2 ANQGSEA. The CDR3 is CSAGQGSYGQYF. The DNA for the CDR3 is TGCAGTGCCGGACAGGGCTCCTACGGGCAGTACTTC.

J is TRBJ2-7 and V is TRBV4-2, with D uncertain. Between the trimmed V and J ends, which lost 1 base and 1 base, there was a span of 11 bases. The germline V gene has CDR1 LGHNA and CDR2 YNFKEQ. The CDR3 totals 15 residues. In DNA, the CDR3 is TGTGCCAGCAGCCAAGGACAAGCGATTTCCTACGAGCAGTACTTC. This translates into CASSQGQAISYEQYF.

The rearrangement uses TRBV4-1 and TRBJ1-4; D gene unclear. CDR3 size: 16 residues. Trimming pared 6 bases from V and 5 bases from J, leaving 19 bases between. Germline lookup yields CDR1 MGHRA and CDR2 YSYEKL. The CDR3 loop is CASRGIGVRDNEKLFF. In DNA form, the CDR3 reads TGCGCCAGCAGAGGGATTGGTGTCCGCGACAATGAAAAACTGTTTTTT.

The CDR3 loop is CASSEGQGVSNQPQHF. DNA of the CDR3: TGTGCCAGCAGTGAAGGACAGGGGGTGAGCAATCAGCCCCAGCATTTT. The genes are TRBV6-1 and TRBJ1-5, with TRBD1 matching 9 bases. CDR1 MNHNS and CDR2 SASEGT come from the germline V gene. The CDR3 loop spans 16 amino acids. With 1 base clipped from V and 1 base from J, the junction kept 2 bases outside the gene matches.

This sequence joins TRBV7-6 and TRBJ2-1; D is ambiguous. CDR3 length: 13 amino acids. Trimming removed 5 bases at V and 9 bases at J, with 14 bases between. Per germline, CDR1 SGHVS and CDR2 FNYEAQ. The CDR3 sequence is CASSPGDACEQFF. CDR3 nucleotide sequence: TGTGCCAGCAGCCCCGGAGATGCCTGTGAGCAGTTCTTC. The full variable domain, completed using reference TRBV7-6 and TRBJ2-1, is GAGVSQSPRYKVTKRGQDVALRCDPISGHVSLYWYRQALGQGPEFLTYFNYEAQQDKSGLPNDRFSAERPEGSISTLTIQRTEQRDSAMYRCASSPGDACEQFFGPGTRLTVL.

Remarks on this clonotype: Relative to the germline gene, one junction end is altered; a read error may explain this. The chain recombines TRBV9 with TRBJ2-5; D is perhaps TRBD1 or TRBD2 (5 bases each). The CDR3 has 14 amino acids. Germline CDR1 reads SGDLS; CDR2 reads YYNGEE. The CDR3 loop reads CVSSPNWGQETQYF. For the CDR3, the DNA is TGTGTCAGCAGCCCAAACTGGGGGCAAGAGACCCAGTACTTC.

The rearrangement links TRBV11-2 to TRBJ2-5, with 9 bases fitting TRBD2. J gave up 5 bases and V 2 bases, and 9 bases lay outside the gene matches. The CDR3 length is 16 residues. The germline CDR1 and CDR2 sequences are SGHAT and FQNNGV. The CDR3 loop reads CASSLTIAGVRETQYF. CDR3 bases: TGTGCCAGCAGCTTAACTATAGCGGGGGTCCGGGAGACCCAGTACTTC.

The rearrangement links TRBV6-2 or TRBV6-3 to TRBJ2-1; 7 bases line up with TRBD1. CDR3 length: 13 residues. Germline lookup yields CDR1 MNHEY and CDR2 SVGEGT. The junction had 10 bases not matched to a gene; V was cut back by 7 bases and J by 10 bases. CDR3: CASTDRLIEEQFF. As DNA, the CDR3 is TGTGCCAGCACGGACAGGCTTATTGAGGAGCAGTTCTTC.

This clonotype was counted only a few times. This sequence joins TRBV29-1 and TRBJ2-1, with D tentatively TRBD2 (6 bases). The CDR3 sequence is 11 residues long. CDR1 is SQVTM and CDR2 is ANQGSEA in the germline V gene. With 5 bases removed from V and 5 bases from J, the gap between germline ends came to 7 bases. The CDR3 nucleotides are TGCAGCGTTAGGACTAACAATGAGCAGTTCTTC. Translation gives CSVRTNNEQFF.

This chain uses TRBV2 with TRBJ2-7; no reliable D call. The DNA matches TRBJ2-5 better at its end, which makes the J call doubtful. The CDR3 consists of 13 residues. Germline values: CDR1 SNHLY, CDR2 FYNNEI. This chain's CDR3 is CASMRTPKGTQYF. The CDR3 coding sequence is TGTGCCAGCATGCGGACGCCAAAGGGGACCCAGTACTTC.

The table lists this clonotype with a count of one. This chain uses TRBV11-2 with TRBJ2-5; either TRBD1 or TRBD2 may fit D (6 bases each). Trimming shortened V by 1 base and J by 11 bases, and 20 bases separated the two germline ends. The CDR3 sequence is 15 residues long. Germline-derived CDR1 and CDR2 are SGHAT and FQNNGV. The CDR3 coding sequence is TGTGCCAGCAGCTTAGTCAGGGGAGGAAACAATGAGCAGTACTTC. Amino acids: CASSLVRGGNNEQYF.

This clonotype appeared a few times. The chain links TRBV5-1 to TRBJ2-7; D is unresolved. The CDR3 length is 15 residues. CDR1 is SGHRS, CDR2 YFSETQ, per germline. V lost 1 base and J 0 bases, leaving 11 bases between the germline ends. The CDR3 sequence is CASSLIGGNSYEQYF. DNA of the CDR3: TGCGCCAGCAGCTTGATCGGTGGTAACTCCTACGAGCAGTACTTC.

This clonotype showed up just a few times. The chain links TRBV20-1 to TRBJ1-6; tentative D call: TRBD1 (5 bases). Germline CDR1 DFQATT, CDR2 SNEGSKA (reference sequence). V gave up 4 bases and J gave up 7 bases, with 14 bases separating them. CDR3 size: 14 residues. In DNA form, the CDR3 reads TGCAGTGCTACCCTTCAGGGATCCAATTCACCCCTCCACTTT. Protein product: CSATLQGSNSPLHF.

With respect to this clonotype: A junction boundary mismatches the germline segment, possibly from a read error. The chain carries TRBV20-1 and TRBJ2-1; maybe TRBD2 (5 bases). The germline V gene encodes CDR1 DFQATT and CDR2 SNEGSKA (reference sequence). The CDR3 extends over 14 amino acids. The CDR3 bases are TGCAATGCTAGAGGACTGGCGGGTGCCAATGAGCAGTTCTTC. Its protein product is CNARGLAGANEQFF.

In its sample, this clonotype was seen a few times. The chain is built from TRBV24-1 and TRBJ2-7; 7 positions agree with TRBD1. The CDR3 sequence is 14 residues long. The germline CDR1 and CDR2 sequences are KGHDR and SFDVKD. V shed 4 bases, J shed 0 bases, and the junction held 2 bases outside the gene matches. The CDR3 spells CATSEAGGSYEQYF. DNA of the CDR3: TGTGCCACCAGTGAAGCAGGGGGCTCCTACGAGCAGTACTTC.

The chain has TRBV21-1 and TRBJ2-6; no check of the table's D call, TRBD1, against the DNA was made. TRBV21-1 is labeled a pseudogene. The CDR3 runs 16 residues. The CDR3 here is CASSKVARAGANVLTF. CDR3 nucleotide sequence: TGTGCCAGCAGCAAAGTGGCCAGGGCTGGGGCCAACGTCCTGACTTTC.

This clonotype was counted between two and nine times. The rearrangement links TRBV20-1 to TRBJ2-1; no firm D call. From germline, CDR1 is DFQATT and CDR2 SNEGSKA (reference sequence). V was clipped by 0 bases and J by 0 bases, with 12 bases between them. The CDR3 length is 16 residues. The CDR3 DNA reads TGCAGTGCTAGAGATCTCCAGTTATTCTCCTACAATGAGCAGTTCTTC. Its translation is CSARDLQLFSYNEQFF.